These T cell receptor beta chains were read from a single sample in a study of cytomegalovirus exposure and HLA in healthy donors. The method was immunoSEQ multiplex PCR; TCRdb's version includes in-frame clones alone and lacks a portion of them. The sample includes roughly 180,000 clones, 70% to 85% of them seen just once. Sequencing was done on a sample of PBMCs. Source of these receptors: a woman aged 55-70 years in good health and CMV-seropositive. CDR3s include the opening cysteine and the closing phenylalanine or tryptophan. Fields, in order: D gene, V gene, CDR3 length, clone size, J gene, CDR3 DNA, CDR3 protein. D genes are given only for firm matches. For some rows the clone size is stated as once, few or many, or as a class when expanded; others skip it.

d_gene: .
v_gene: TRBV9
len: 16
abundance: .
j_gene: TRBJ2-3
CDR3nt: TGTGCCAGCAGCTTCCGGGACTTTGATCAGGGAGATACGCAGTATTTT
CDR3aa: CASSFRDFDQGDTQYF

d_gene: .
v_gene: TRBV4-3
len: 15
abundance: .
j_gene: TRBJ1-1
CDR3nt: TGCGCCAGCAGCGACAGTGCCAGGATGAACACTGAAGCTTTCTTT
CDR3aa: CASSDSARMNTEAFF

d_gene: .
v_gene: TRBV11-2
len: 12
abundance: .
j_gene: TRBJ2-1
CDR3nt: TGTGCCAGCAGCCAGAAGCAGGATGAGCAGTTCTTC
CDR3aa: CASSQKQDEQFF

d_gene: TRBD1
v_gene: TRBV2
len: 15
abundance: once
j_gene: TRBJ2-7
CDR3nt: TGTGCCAGCAGACCGACAGGGGTGGGCTCCTACGAGCAGTACTTC
CDR3aa: CASRPTGVGSYEQYF

d_gene: .
v_gene: TRBV7-6
len: 17
abundance: few
j_gene: TRBJ2-4
CDR3nt: TGTGCCAGCAGCGGTGATGGCGCAACCTTAGCGGAAAACATTCAGTACTTC
CDR3aa: CASSGDGATLAENIQYF

d_gene: .
v_gene: TRBV9
len: 15
abundance: once
j_gene: TRBJ1-2
CDR3nt: TGTGCCAGCAGCCCCCAATTGGGGACTTTAAATGGCTACACCTTC
CDR3aa: CASSPQLGTLNGYTF

d_gene: .
v_gene: TRBV5-1
len: 13
abundance: .
j_gene: TRBJ1-2
CDR3nt: TGCGCCAGCAGTCTAACTTTACAGGGTTTGGACACCTTC
CDR3aa: CASSLTLQGLDTF

d_gene: .
v_gene: TRBV19
len: 15
abundance: .
j_gene: TRBJ2-1
CDR3nt: TGTGCCAGTAGTCCGGCTGCAGGGGTCCACAATGAGCAGTTCTTC
CDR3aa: CASSPAAGVHNEQFF

d_gene: .
v_gene: TRBV5-4
len: 13
abundance: .
j_gene: TRBJ2-1
CDR3nt: TGTGCCAGCAGCTTTCAGGGCTACAATGAGCAGTTCTTC
CDR3aa: CASSFQGYNEQFF

d_gene: .
v_gene: TRBV6-5
len: 11
abundance: .
j_gene: TRBJ2-7
CDR3nt: TGTGCCAGCAGTTGGGAGAACGAGCAGTACTTC
CDR3aa: CASSWENEQYF

d_gene: TRBD1
v_gene: TRBV14
len: 17
abundance: few
j_gene: TRBJ2-2
CDR3nt: TGTGCCAGCAGCCAATATATCGGACAGGGGGACACCGGGGAGCTGTTTTTT
CDR3aa: CASSQYIGQGDTGELFF

d_gene: .
v_gene: TRBV7-3
len: 11
abundance: .
j_gene: TRBJ1-2
CDR3nt: TGTGCCAGCAGCTCCAATTATGGCTACACCTTC
CDR3aa: CASSSNYGYTF

d_gene: .
v_gene: TRBV5-1
len: 12
abundance: .
j_gene: TRBJ1-2
CDR3nt: TGCGCCAGCAGCCTTGACAGATATGGCTACACCTTC
CDR3aa: CASSLDRYGYTF

d_gene: TRBD2
v_gene: TRBV5-4
len: 16
abundance: .
j_gene: TRBJ2-5
CDR3nt: TGTGCCAGCAGCTTGGCCCTACTAGCGGGACAAGAGACCCAGTACTTC
CDR3aa: CASSLALLAGQETQYF

d_gene: .
v_gene: TRBV19
len: 11
abundance: .
j_gene: TRBJ2-7
CDR3nt: TGTGCCACCAGCGACAGCTACGAGCAGTACTTC
CDR3aa: CATSDSYEQYF

d_gene: .
v_gene: TRBV28
len: 13
abundance: once
j_gene: TRBJ1-1
CDR3nt: TGTGCCAGCGCCAAGGGGGGGGACACTGAAGCTTTCTTT
CDR3aa: CASAKGGDTEAFF

d_gene: TRBD2
v_gene: TRBV2
len: 11
abundance: .
j_gene: TRBJ2-1
CDR3nt: TGTGCCAGCAGCACCGGACTAGCGGAGTTCTTC
CDR3aa: CASSTGLAEFF

d_gene: .
v_gene: TRBV28
len: 16
abundance: .
j_gene: TRBJ1-5
CDR3nt: TGTGCCAGCAGTTTTGTAAGGGGGGGGAGCAATCAGCCCCAGCATTTT
CDR3aa: CASSFVRGGSNQPQHF

d_gene: .
v_gene: TRBV9
len: 14
abundance: once
j_gene: TRBJ2-1
CDR3nt: TGTGCCAGCAGCGGAAAGTGGCCCTACAATGAGCAGTTCTTC
CDR3aa: CASSGKWPYNEQFF

d_gene: .
v_gene: TRBV7-2
len: 16
abundance: few
j_gene: TRBJ2-5
CDR3nt: TGTGCCAGCAGCTTAGCGCGGGGACAGCAACAAGAGACCCAGTACTTC
CDR3aa: CASSLARGQQQETQYF

d_gene: TRBD1
v_gene: TRBV30
len: 16
abundance: .
j_gene: TRBJ1-1
CDR3nt: TGTGCCTGGAGATTAGCAGGGGGCGGCAGAAACACTGAAGCTTTCTTT
CDR3aa: CAWRLAGGGRNTEAFF

d_gene: .
v_gene: TRBV25-1
len: 16
abundance: .
j_gene: TRBJ1-2
CDR3nt: TGTGCCAGCAGTGAATTCACTCTTGGAGGGGCTAGTGGCTACACCTTC
CDR3aa: CASSEFTLGGASGYTF

d_gene: TRBD1
v_gene: TRBV6-1
len: 15
abundance: .
j_gene: TRBJ2-3
CDR3nt: TGTGCCAGCAGTGAAGCGTACAGGGGTTTAGATACGCAGTATTTT
CDR3aa: CASSEAYRGLDTQYF

d_gene: .
v_gene: TRBV7-6
len: 16
abundance: .
j_gene: TRBJ1-4
CDR3nt: TGTGCCAGCAGCCCCCGCAGAGGTACAACTAATGAAAAACTGTTTTTT
CDR3aa: CASSPRRGTTNEKLFF

d_gene: TRBD1
v_gene: TRBV9
len: 15
abundance: .
j_gene: TRBJ1-1
CDR3nt: TGTGCCAGCAGCGCCCGACAGGGGGGAGGGACTGAAGCTTTCTTT
CDR3aa: CASSARQGGGTEAFF

d_gene: TRBD1
v_gene: TRBV9
len: 16
abundance: few
j_gene: TRBJ2-2
CDR3nt: TGTGCCAGCAGTAATGGGGGACAGTTAAGCACCGGGGAGCTGTTTTTT
CDR3aa: CASSNGGQLSTGELFF

d_gene: .
v_gene: TRBV5-4
len: 14
abundance: .
j_gene: TRBJ2-7
CDR3nt: TGTGCCAGCAGCCCCCGGGGAAGCGGCTACGAGCAGTACTTC
CDR3aa: CASSPRGSGYEQYF

d_gene: TRBD2
v_gene: TRBV9
len: 16
abundance: few
j_gene: TRBJ2-5
CDR3nt: TGTGCCAGCAGCGTAAGCGGGAGGGGCTCGGGGGAGACCCAGTACTTC
CDR3aa: CASSVSGRGSGETQYF

d_gene: .
v_gene: TRBV30
len: 12
abundance: .
j_gene: TRBJ2-7
CDR3nt: TGTGCCTGGAGTCGCTACAGCTACGAGCAGTACTTC
CDR3aa: CAWSRYSYEQYF

d_gene: TRBD2
v_gene: TRBV6-5
len: 15
abundance: .
j_gene: TRBJ2-7
CDR3nt: TGTGCCAGCAGTTACGGTGCTAGCGGTTCCTACGAGCAGTACTTC
CDR3aa: CASSYGASGSYEQYF

d_gene: .
v_gene: TRBV29-1
len: 12
abundance: few
j_gene: TRBJ2-7
CDR3nt: TGCAGCGTTGAAGGAAGTCAGTACGAGCAGTACTTC
CDR3aa: CSVEGSQYEQYF

d_gene: TRBD1
v_gene: TRBV6-5
len: 15
abundance: .
j_gene: TRBJ1-6
CDR3nt: TGTGCCAGCAGTTTCGACAGGGGGGCTAATTCACCCCTCCACTTT
CDR3aa: CASSFDRGANSPLHF

d_gene: TRBD1
v_gene: TRBV5-1
len: 13
abundance: .
j_gene: TRBJ1-1
CDR3nt: TGCGCCAGCAGCGTGACAGGGAACGCTGAAGCTTTCTTT
CDR3aa: CASSVTGNAEAFF

d_gene: TRBD2
v_gene: TRBV5-1
len: 17
abundance: once
j_gene: TRBJ2-7
CDR3nt: TGCGCCAGCAGCACGGGACTAGCGGGAGGGATGGCCTACGAGCAGTACTTC
CDR3aa: CASSTGLAGGMAYEQYF

d_gene: TRBD2
v_gene: TRBV7-2
len: 17
abundance: .
j_gene: TRBJ2-2
CDR3nt: TGTGCCAGCAGCCCACGGGCTAGCGGGGGGGCTGTCGGGGAGCTGTTTTTT
CDR3aa: CASSPRASGGAVGELFF

d_gene: .
v_gene: TRBV7-3
len: 13
abundance: .
j_gene: TRBJ1-5
CDR3nt: TGTGCCACTATGCAGGGCGTCGTGGGGCCCCAGCATTTT
CDR3aa: CATMQGVVGPQHF

d_gene: .
v_gene: TRBV11-2
len: 16
abundance: .
j_gene: TRBJ1-2
CDR3nt: TGTGCCAGCAGCCGAGACGGACCAGCAAGTCTAGCTGGCTACACCTTC
CDR3aa: CASSRDGPASLAGYTF

d_gene: .
v_gene: TRBV7-2
len: 14
abundance: .
j_gene: TRBJ2-1
CDR3nt: TGTGCCAGCAGCTCTCCGGGGGTGTACAATGAGCAGTTCTTC
CDR3aa: CASSSPGVYNEQFF

d_gene: TRBD1
v_gene: TRBV19
len: 13
abundance: once
j_gene: TRBJ1-1
CDR3nt: TGTGCCAGTAGTTTCCGACAGGGCCCTGAAGCTTTCTTT
CDR3aa: CASSFRQGPEAFF

d_gene: TRBD1
v_gene: TRBV5-1
len: 14
abundance: .
j_gene: TRBJ2-7
CDR3nt: TGCGCCAGCAGCTTAGGGCAGGGGGCAGACGAGCAGTACTTC
CDR3aa: CASSLGQGADEQYF

d_gene: TRBD1
v_gene: TRBV2
len: 14
abundance: few
j_gene: TRBJ1-4
CDR3nt: TGTGCCAGCAAGGGGACAGTAACTAATGAAAAACTGTTTTTT
CDR3aa: CASKGTVTNEKLFF

d_gene: .
v_gene: TRBV28
len: 13
abundance: .
j_gene: TRBJ1-4
CDR3nt: TGTGCCAGTTCGGGGGGAACTAATGAAAAACTGTTTTTT
CDR3aa: CASSGGTNEKLFF

d_gene: .
v_gene: TRBV7-2
len: 15
abundance: .
j_gene: TRBJ2-5
CDR3nt: TGTGCCAGCAGCCCACAGGGTCTCGATAGTGAGACCCAGTACTTC
CDR3aa: CASSPQGLDSETQYF

d_gene: .
v_gene: TRBV2
len: 14
abundance: .
j_gene: TRBJ1-5
CDR3nt: TGTGCCAGCAGTGAAGGGTCACGAGATCAGCCCCAGCATTTT
CDR3aa: CASSEGSRDQPQHF

d_gene: .
v_gene: TRBV28
len: 16
abundance: .
j_gene: TRBJ2-3
CDR3nt: TGTGCCAGCAGCCGTGGAGGGATAAGTATTGGAGATACGCAGTATTTT
CDR3aa: CASSRGGISIGDTQYF

d_gene: .
v_gene: TRBV7-2
len: 13
abundance: .
j_gene: TRBJ1-1
CDR3nt: TGTGCCAGCAGCTTGTGGCGGGGCACTGAAGCTTTCTTT
CDR3aa: CASSLWRGTEAFF

d_gene: TRBD1
v_gene: TRBV18
len: 15
abundance: once
j_gene: TRBJ1-1
CDR3nt: TGTGCCAGCTCACTAACGGGACAGGCGAACACTGAAGCTTTCTTT
CDR3aa: CASSLTGQANTEAFF

d_gene: .
v_gene: TRBV7-8
len: 16
abundance: .
j_gene: TRBJ2-1
CDR3nt: TGTGCCAGCAGCGCACTCCAACTAGGGGGTTGGGATGAGCAGTTCTTC
CDR3aa: CASSALQLGGWDEQFF